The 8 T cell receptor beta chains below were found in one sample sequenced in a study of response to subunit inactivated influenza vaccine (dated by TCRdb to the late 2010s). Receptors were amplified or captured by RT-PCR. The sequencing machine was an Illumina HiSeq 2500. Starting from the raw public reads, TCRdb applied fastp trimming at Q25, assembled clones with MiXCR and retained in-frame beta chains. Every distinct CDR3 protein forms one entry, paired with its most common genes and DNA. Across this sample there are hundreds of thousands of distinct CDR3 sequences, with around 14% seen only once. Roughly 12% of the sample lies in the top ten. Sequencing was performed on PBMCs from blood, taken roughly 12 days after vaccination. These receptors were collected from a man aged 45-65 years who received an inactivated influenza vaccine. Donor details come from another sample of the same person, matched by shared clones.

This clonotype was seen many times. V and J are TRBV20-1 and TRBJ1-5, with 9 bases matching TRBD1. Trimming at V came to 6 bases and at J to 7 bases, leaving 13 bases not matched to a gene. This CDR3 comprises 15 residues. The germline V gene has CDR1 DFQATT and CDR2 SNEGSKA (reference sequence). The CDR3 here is CSAEQPTGGGQPQHF. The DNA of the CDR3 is TGCAGTGCGGAGCAGCCTACAGGGGGCGGGCAGCCCCAGCATTTT.

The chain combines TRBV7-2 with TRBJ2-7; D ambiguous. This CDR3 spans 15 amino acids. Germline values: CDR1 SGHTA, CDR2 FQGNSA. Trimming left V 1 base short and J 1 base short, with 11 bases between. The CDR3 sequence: CASSLVRGLSYEQYF. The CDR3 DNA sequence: TGTGCCAGCAGCTTAGTACGTGGCCTTTCCTACGAGCAGTACTTC.

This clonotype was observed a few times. The DNA of the CDR3 is TGTGCCAGCAGCTTGAACCGGGACAGACGCTCCTACGAGCAGTACTTC. Protein sequence: CASSLNRDRRSYEQYF. The chain recombines TRBV7-2 with TRBJ2-7, with TRBD1 identical over 7 bases. The V segment lost 3 bases and the J segment 0 bases; nucleotides outside the gene matches: 8. The germline CDR1 and CDR2 sequences are SGHTA and FQGNSA. The CDR3 has 16 residues.

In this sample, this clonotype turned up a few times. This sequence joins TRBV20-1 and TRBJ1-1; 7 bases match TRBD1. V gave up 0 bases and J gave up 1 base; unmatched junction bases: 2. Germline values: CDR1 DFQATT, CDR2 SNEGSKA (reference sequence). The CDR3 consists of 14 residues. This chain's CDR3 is CSARDYRGNTEAFF. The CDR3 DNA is TGCAGTGCTAGAGATTACAGGGGGAACACTGAAGCTTTCTTT.

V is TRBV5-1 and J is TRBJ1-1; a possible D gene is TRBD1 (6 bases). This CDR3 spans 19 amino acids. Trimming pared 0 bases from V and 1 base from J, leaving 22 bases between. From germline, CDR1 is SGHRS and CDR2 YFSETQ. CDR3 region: CASSLVGPGPRGRNTEAFF. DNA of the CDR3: TGCGCCAGCAGCTTGGTGGGGCCGGGACCCCGGGGGCGGAACACTGAAGCTTTCTTT.

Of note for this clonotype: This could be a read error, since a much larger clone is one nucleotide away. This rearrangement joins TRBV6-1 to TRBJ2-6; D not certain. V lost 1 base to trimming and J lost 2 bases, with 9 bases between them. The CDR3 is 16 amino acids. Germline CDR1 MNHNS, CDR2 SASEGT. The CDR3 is CASSEVFWPGANVLTF. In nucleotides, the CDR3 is TGTGCCAGCAGTGAAGTTTTTTGGCCTGGGGCCAACGTCCTGACTTTC.

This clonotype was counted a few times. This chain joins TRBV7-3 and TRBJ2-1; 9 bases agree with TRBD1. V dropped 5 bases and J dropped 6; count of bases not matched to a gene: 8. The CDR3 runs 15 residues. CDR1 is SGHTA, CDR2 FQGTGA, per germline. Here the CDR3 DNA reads TGTGCCAGCAGCCCACAGGGGGCAATCGTCAATGAGCAGTTCTTC. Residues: CASSPQGAIVNEQFF.

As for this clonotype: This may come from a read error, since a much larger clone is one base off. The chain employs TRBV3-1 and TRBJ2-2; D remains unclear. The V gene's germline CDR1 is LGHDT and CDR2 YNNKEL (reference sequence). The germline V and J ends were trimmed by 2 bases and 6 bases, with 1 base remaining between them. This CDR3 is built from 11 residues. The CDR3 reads CASSQPGELFF. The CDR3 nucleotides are TGTGCCAGCAGCCAACCCGGGGAGCTGTTTTTT. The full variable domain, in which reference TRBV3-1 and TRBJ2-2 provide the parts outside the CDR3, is DTAVSQTPKYLVTQMGNDKSIKCEQNLGHDTMYWYKQDSKKFLKIMFSYNNKELIINETVPNRFSPKSPDKAHLNLHINSLELGDSAVYFCASSQPGELFFGEGSRLTVL.